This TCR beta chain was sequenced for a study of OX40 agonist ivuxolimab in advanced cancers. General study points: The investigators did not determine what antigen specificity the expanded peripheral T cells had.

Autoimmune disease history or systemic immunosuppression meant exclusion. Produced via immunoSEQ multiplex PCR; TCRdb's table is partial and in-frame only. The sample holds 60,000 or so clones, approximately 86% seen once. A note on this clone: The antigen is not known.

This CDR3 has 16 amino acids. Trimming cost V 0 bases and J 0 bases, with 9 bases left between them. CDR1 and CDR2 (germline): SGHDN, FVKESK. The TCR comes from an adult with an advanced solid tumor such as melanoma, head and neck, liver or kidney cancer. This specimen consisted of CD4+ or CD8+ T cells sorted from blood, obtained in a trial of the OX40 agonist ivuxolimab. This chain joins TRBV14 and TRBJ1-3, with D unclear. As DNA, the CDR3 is TGTGCCAGCAGCCAAGATGTTCGGAGCTCTGGAAACACCATATATTTT. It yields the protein CASSQDVRSSGNTIYF.